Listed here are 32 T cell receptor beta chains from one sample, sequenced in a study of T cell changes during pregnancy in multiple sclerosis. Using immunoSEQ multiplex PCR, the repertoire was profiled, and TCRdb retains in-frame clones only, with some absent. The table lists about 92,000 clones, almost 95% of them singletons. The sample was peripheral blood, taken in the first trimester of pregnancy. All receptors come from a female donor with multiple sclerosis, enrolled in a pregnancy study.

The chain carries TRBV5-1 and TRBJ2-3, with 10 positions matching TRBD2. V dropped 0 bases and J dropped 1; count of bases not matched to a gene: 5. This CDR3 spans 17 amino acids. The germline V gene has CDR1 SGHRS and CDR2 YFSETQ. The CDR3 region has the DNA TGCGCCAGCAGCTTGGGGCTAGCGGGAGTGGGCACAGATACGCAGTATTTT. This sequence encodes CASSLGLAGVGTDTQYF.

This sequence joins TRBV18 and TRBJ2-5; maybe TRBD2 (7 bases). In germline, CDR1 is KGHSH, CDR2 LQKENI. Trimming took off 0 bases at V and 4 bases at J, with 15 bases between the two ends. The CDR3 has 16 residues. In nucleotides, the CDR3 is TGTGCCAGCTCACCACCTTACGGGGGGCTTGGAGAGACCCAGTACTTC. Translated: CASSPPYGGLGETQYF. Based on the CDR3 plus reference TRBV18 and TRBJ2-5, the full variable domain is NAGVMQNPRHLVRRRGQEARLRCSPMKGHSHVYWYRQLPEEGLKFMVYLQKENIIDESGMPKERFSAEFPKEGPSILRIQQVVRGDSAAYFCASSPPYGGLGETQYFGPGTRLLVL.

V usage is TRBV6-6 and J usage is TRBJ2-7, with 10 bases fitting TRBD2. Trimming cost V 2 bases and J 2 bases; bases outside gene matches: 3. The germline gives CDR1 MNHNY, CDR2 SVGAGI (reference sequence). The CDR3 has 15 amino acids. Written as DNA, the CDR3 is TGTGCCAGCAGTTACGATACTAGCGGGACCTACGAGCAGTACTTC. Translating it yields CASSYDTSGTYEQYF.

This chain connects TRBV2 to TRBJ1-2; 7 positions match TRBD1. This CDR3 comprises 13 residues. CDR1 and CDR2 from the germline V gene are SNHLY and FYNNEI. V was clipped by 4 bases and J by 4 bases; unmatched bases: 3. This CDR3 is CASSADRFYGYTF. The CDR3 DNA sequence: TGTGCCAGCAGTGCGGACAGGTTCTATGGCTACACCTTC.

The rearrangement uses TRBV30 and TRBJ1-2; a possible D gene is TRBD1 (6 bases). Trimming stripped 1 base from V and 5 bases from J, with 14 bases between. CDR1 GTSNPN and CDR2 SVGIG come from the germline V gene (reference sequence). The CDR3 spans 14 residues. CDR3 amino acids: CAWSADSLGYGYTF. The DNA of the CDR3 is TGTGCCTGGAGTGCGGACAGCTTGGGGTATGGCTACACCTTC.

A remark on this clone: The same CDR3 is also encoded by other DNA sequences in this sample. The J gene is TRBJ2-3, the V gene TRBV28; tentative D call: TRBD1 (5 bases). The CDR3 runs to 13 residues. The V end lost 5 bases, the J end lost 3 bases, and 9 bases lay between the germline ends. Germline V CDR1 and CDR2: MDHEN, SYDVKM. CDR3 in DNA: TGTGCCAGCAGTCTGGGGCCTACAGATACGCAGTATTTT. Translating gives CASSLGPTDTQYF.

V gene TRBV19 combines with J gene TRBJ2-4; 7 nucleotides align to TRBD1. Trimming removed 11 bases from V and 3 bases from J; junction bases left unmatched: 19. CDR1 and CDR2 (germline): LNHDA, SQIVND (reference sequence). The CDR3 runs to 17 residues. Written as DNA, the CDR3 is TGTGCCTCCCGGACAGGCGACAACTCTTTGTACAAAAACATTCAGTACTTC. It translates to CASRTGDNSLYKNIQYF.

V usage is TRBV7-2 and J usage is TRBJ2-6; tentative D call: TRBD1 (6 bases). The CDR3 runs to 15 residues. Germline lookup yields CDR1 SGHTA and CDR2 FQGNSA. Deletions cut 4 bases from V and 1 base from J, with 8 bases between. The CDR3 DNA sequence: TGTGCCAGCAGCTCGAGGGGGTCTGGGGCCAACGTCCTGACTTTC. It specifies CASSSRGSGANVLTF.

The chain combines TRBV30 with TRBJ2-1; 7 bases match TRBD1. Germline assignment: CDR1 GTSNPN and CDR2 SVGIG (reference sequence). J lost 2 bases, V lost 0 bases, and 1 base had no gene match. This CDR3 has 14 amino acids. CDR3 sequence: CAWSVGTAYNEQFF. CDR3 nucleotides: TGTGCCTGGAGTGTTGGGACAGCCTACAATGAGCAGTTCTTC.

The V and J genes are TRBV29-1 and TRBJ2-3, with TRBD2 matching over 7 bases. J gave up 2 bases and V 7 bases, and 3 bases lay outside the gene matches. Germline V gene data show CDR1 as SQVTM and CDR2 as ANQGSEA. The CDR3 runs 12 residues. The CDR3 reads CSGAGVTDTQYF. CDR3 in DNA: TGCAGCGGTGCGGGAGTCACAGATACGCAGTATTTT.

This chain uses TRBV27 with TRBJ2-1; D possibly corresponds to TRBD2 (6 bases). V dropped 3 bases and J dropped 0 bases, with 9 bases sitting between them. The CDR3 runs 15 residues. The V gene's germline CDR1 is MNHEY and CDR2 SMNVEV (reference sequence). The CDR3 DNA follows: TGTGCCAGCAGTTTGAGCGGGTTCTCCTACAATGAGCAGTTCTTC. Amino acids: CASSLSGFSYNEQFF.

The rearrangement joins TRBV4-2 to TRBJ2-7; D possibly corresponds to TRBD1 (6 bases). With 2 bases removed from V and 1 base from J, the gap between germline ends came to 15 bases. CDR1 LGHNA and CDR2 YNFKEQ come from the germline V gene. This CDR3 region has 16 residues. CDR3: CASSQQQDSLSYEQYF. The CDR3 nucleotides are TGTGCCAGCAGCCAACAACAGGACAGTTTATCCTACGAGCAGTACTTC.

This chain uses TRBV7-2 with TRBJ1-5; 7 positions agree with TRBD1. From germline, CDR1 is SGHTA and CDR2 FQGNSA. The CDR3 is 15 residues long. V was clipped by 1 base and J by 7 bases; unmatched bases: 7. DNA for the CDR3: TGTGCCAGCAGCTTAGTGACAGGGAAAGACCAGCCCCAGCATTTT. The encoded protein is CASSLVTGKDQPQHF.

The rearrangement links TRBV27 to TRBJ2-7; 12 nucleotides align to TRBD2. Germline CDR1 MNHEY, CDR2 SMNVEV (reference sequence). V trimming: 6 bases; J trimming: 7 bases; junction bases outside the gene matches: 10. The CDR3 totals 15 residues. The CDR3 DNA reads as TGTGCCAGCAGCCTGACTAGCGGGAGTGGGAGTGAGCAGTACTTC. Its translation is CASSLTSGSGSEQYF.

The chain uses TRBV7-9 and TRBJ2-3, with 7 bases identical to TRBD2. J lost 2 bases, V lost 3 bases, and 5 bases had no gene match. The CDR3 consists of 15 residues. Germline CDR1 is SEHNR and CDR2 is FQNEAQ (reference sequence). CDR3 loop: CASSFEGGNTDTQYF. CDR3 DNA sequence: TGTGCCAGCAGCTTCGAGGGAGGGAACACAGATACGCAGTATTTT.

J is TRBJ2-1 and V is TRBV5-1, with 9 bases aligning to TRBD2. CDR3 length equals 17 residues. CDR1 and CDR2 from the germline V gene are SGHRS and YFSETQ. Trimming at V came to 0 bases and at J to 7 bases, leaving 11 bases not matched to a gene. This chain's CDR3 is CASSLGSSLAGSNEQFF. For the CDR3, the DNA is TGCGCCAGCAGCTTGGGTTCTAGTCTAGCGGGAAGTAATGAGCAGTTCTTC.

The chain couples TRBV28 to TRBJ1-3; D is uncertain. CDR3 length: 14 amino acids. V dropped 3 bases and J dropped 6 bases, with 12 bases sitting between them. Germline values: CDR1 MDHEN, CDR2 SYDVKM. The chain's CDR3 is CASSFRRSPNTIYF. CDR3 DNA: TGTGCCAGCAGTTTCAGGAGGAGTCCAAACACCATATATTTT. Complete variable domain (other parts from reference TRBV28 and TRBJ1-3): DVKVTQSSRYLVKRTGEKVFLECVQDMDHENMFWYRQDPGLGLRLIYFSYDVKMKEKGDIPEGYSVSREKKERFSLILESASTNQTSMYLCASSFRRSPNTIYFGEGSWLTVV.

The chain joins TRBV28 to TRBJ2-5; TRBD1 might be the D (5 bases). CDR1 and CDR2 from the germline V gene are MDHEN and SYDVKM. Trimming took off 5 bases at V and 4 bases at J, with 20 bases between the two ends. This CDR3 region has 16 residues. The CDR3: CASSPWTSTSRETQYF. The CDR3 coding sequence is TGTGCCAGCAGTCCGTGGACATCCACGTCGAGAGAGACCCAGTACTTC.

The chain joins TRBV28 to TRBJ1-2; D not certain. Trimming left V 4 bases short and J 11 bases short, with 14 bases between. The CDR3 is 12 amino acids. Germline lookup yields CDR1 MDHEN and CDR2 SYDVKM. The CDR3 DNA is TGTGCCAGCAGTTCACTCAAAAACGGGTACACCTTC. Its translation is CASSSLKNGYTF.

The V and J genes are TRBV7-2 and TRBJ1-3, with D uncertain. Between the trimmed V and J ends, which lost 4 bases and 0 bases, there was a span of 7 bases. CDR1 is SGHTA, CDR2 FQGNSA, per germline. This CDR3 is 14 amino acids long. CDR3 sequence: CASSSVSSGNTIYF. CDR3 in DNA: TGTGCCAGCAGCTCGGTGAGCTCTGGAAACACCATATATTTT.

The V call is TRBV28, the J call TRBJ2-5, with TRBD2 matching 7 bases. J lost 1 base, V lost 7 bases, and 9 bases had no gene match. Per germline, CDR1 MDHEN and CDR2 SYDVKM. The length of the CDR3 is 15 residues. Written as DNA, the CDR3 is TGTGCCAGCACCCCGGGACTACTGGGCCAAGAGACCCAGTACTTC. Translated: CASTPGLLGQETQYF.

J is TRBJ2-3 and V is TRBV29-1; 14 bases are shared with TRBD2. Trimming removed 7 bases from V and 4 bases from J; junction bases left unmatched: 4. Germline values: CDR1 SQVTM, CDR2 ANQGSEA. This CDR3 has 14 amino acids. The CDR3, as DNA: TGCAGCGGGAGGGGACTAGCGGGAGCAGATACGCAGTATTTT. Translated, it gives CSGRGLAGADTQYF.

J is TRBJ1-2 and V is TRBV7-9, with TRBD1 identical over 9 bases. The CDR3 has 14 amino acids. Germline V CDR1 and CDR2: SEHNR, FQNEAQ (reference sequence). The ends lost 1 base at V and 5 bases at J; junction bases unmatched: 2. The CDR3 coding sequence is TGTGCCAGCAGCTTAGGGACAGGGGCGTATGGCTACACCTTC. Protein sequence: CASSLGTGAYGYTF.

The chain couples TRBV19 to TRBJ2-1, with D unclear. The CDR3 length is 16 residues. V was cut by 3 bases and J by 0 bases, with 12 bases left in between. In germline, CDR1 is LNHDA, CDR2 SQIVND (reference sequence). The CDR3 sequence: CASSIPGGSSYNEQFF. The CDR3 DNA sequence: TGTGCCAGTAGTATTCCCGGCGGAAGCTCCTACAATGAGCAGTTCTTC.

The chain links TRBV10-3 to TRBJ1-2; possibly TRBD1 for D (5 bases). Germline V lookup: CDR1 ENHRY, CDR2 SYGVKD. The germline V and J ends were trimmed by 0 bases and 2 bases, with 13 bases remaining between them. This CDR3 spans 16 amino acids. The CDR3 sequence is CAISESGGRANYGYTF. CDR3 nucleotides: TGTGCCATCAGTGAGTCCGGCGGCAGGGCGAACTATGGCTACACCTTC.

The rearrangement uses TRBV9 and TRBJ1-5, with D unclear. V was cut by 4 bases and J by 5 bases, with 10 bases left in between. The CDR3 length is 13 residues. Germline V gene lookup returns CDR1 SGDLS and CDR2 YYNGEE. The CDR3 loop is CASSLSGDQPQHF. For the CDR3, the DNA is TGTGCCAGCAGCCTCTCGGGAGATCAGCCCCAGCATTTT.

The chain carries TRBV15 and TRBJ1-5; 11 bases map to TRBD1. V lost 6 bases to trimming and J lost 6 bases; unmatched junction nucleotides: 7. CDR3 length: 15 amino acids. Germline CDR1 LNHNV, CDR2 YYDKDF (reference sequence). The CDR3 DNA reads TGTGCCACCAGTAGGGGACAGGGGGGAAGTCAGCCCCAGCATTTT. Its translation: CATSRGQGGSQPQHF.

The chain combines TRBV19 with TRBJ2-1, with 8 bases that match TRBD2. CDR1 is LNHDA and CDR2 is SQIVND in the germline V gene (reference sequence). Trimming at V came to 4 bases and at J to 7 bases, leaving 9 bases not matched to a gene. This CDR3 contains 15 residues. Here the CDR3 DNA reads TGTGCCAGTAGTAGGACCAGCGGGAGAGCGAATGAGCAGTTCTTC. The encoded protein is CASSRTSGRANEQFF.

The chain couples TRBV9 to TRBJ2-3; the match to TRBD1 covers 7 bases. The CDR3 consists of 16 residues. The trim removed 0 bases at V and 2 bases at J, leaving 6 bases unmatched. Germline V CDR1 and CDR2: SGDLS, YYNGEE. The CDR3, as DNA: TGTGCCAGCAGCGTAGGGACAGGAGGAAACACAGATACGCAGTATTTT. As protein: CASSVGTGGNTDTQYF.

CDR3 residues: CAWSVRGRRNIQYF. The CDR3 bases are TGTGCCTGGAGTGTCAGGGGGAGACGGAACATTCAGTACTTC. The chain links TRBV30 to TRBJ2-4; 7 bases agree with TRBD1. Germline CDR1 GTSNPN, CDR2 SVGIG (reference sequence). V dropped 0 bases and J dropped 7; count of bases not matched to a gene: 6. CDR3 length: 14 residues.

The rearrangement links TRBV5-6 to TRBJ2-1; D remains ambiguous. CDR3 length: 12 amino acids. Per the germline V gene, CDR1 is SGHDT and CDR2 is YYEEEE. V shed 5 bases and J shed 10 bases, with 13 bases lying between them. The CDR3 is CASSWSRSEQFF. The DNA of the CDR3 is TGTGCCAGCAGTTGGAGTCGATCCGAGCAGTTCTTC.

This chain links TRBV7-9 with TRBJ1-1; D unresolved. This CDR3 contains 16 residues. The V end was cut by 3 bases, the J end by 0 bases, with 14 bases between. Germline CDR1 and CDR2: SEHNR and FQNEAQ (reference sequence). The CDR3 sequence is CASSFDGRAMNTEAFF. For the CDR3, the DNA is TGTGCCAGCAGCTTTGACGGAAGAGCGATGAACACTGAAGCTTTCTTT. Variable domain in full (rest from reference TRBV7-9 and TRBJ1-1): DTGVSQNPRHKITKRGQNVTFRCDPISEHNRLYWYRQTLGQGPEFLTYFQNEAQLEKSRLLSDRFSAERPKGSFSTLEIQRTEQGDSAMYLCASSFDGRAMNTEAFFGQGTRLTVV.